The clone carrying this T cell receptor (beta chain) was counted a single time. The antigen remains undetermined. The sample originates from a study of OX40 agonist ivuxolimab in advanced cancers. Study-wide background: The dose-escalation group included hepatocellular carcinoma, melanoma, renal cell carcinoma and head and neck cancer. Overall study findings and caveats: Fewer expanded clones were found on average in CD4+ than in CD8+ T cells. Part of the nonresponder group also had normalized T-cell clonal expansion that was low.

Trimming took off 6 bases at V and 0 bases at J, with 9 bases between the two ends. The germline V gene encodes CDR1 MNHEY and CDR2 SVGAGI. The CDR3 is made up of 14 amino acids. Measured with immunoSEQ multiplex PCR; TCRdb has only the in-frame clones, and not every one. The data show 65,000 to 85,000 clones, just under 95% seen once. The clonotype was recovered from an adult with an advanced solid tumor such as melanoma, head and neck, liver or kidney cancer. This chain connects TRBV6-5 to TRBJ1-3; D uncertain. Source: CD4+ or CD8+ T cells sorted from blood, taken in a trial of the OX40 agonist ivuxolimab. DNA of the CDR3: TGTGCCAGCAGCCCAACATTCTCTGGAAACACCATATATTTT. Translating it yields CASSPTFSGNTIYF.